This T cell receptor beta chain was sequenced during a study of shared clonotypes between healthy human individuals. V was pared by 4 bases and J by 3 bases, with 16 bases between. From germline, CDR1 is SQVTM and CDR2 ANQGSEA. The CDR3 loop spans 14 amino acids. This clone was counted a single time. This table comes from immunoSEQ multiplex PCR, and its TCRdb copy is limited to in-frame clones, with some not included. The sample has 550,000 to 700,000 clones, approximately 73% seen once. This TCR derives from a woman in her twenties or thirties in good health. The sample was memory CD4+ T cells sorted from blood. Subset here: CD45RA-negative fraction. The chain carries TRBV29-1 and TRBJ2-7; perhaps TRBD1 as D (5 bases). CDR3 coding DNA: TGCAGCGTTGCAGGGTCAAAAAGGAACTACGAGCAGTACTTC. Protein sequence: CSVAGSKRNYEQYF.